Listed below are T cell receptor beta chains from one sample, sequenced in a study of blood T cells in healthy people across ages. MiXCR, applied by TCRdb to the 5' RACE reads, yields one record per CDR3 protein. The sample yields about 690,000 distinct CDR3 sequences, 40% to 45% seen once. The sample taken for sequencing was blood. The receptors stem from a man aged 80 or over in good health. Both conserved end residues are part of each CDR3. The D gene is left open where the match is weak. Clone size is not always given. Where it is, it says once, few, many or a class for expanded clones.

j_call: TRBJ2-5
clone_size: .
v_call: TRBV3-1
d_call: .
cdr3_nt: TGTGCCAGCAGCCAAGAGACACAGCTCCACCGGACCCAGTACTTC
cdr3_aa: CASSQETQLHRTQYF

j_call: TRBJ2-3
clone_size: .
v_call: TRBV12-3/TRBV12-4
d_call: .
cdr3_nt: TGTGCCAGCAGTTTTGGGGCAGGGGACACAGATACGCAGTATTTT
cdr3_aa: CASSFGAGDTDTQYF

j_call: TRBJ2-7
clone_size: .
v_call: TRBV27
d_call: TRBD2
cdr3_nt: TGTGCCAGCAGTTCGATCGGACTAGGCTCCTACAATGAGCAGTACTTC
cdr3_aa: CASSSIGLGSYNEQYF

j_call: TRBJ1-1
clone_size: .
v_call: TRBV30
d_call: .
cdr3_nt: TGTGCCTGGAGTGTACTTCGGACAGCTGAAGCTTTCTTT
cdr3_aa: CAWSVLRTAEAFF

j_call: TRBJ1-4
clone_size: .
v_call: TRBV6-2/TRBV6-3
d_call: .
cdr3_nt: TGTGCCAGCAGTTATCGGACACCTCCTAATGAAAAACTGTTTTTT
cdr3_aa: CASSYRTPPNEKLFF

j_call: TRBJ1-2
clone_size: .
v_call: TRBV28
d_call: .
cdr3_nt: TGTGCCAGCAGGAAGGGATTCCGGTATGGCTACACCTTC
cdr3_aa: CASRKGFRYGYTF

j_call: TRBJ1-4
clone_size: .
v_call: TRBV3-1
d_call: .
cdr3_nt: TGTGCCAGCAGCCAAGATCGAGGAAGAAAACTGTTTTTT
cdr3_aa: CASSQDRGRKLFF

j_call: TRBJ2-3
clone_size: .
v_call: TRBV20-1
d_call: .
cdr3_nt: TGCAGTGCTCGGGACGCTAGCACAGATACGCAGTATTTT
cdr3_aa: CSARDASTDTQYF

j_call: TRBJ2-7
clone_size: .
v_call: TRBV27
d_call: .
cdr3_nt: TGTGCCAGCAGCTCGGTCCCTCGCCGCGCGGGGTCCTACGAGCAGTACTTC
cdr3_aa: CASSSVPRRAGSYEQYF

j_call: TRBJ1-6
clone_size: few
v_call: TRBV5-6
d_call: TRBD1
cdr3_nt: TGTGCCAGCAGCCTACAGGGGTTTAGTCCCTCACCCCTCCACTTT
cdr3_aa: CASSLQGFSPSPLHF

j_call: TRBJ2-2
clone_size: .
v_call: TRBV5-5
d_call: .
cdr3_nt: TGTGCCAGCAGCTTGGCAGGGACGTTACAGAGGGAGCTGTTTTTT
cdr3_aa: CASSLAGTLQRELFF

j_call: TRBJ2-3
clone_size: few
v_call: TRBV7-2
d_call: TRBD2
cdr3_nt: TGTGCCAGCAGCTTAGCGCGTGGTAGCGGGGGCCTTAAGCCGCAGTATTTT
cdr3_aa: CASSLARGSGGLKPQYF

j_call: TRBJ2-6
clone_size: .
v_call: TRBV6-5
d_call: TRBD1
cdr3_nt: TGTGCCAGCAGTTTGAGACAGGGGGCGCGGGGGGCCAACGTCCTGACTTTC
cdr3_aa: CASSLRQGARGANVLTF

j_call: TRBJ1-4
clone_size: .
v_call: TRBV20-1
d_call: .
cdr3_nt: TGCAGTGCTTTACAGGGAATAGATGAAAAACTGTTTTTT
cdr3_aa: CSALQGIDEKLFF

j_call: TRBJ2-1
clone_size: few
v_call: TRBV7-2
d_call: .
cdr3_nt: TGTGCCAGCAGCTTAGCGGGACACCCCTTGAATGAGCAGTTCTTC
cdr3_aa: CASSLAGHPLNEQFF

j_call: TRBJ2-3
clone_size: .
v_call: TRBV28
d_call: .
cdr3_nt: TGTGCCAGCAGTTGGGATCAAGGCACAGATACGCAGTATTTT
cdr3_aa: CASSWDQGTDTQYF

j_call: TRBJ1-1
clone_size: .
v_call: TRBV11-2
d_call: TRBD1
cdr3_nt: TGTGCCAGCAGCTTATTTCAGGGGGCCGACACTGAAGCTTTCTTT
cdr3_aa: CASSLFQGADTEAFF